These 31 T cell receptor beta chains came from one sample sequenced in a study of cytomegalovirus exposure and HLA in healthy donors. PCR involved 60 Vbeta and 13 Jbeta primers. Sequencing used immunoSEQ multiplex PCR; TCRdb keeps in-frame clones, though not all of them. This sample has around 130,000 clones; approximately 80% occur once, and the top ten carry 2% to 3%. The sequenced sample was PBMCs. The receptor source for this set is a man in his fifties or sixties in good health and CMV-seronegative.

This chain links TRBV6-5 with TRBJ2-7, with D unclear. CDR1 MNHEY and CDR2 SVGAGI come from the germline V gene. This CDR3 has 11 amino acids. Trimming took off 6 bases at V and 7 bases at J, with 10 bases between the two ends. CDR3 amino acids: CASREFEEQYF. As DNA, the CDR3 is TGTGCCAGCAGGGAGTTTGAAGAGCAGTACTTC.

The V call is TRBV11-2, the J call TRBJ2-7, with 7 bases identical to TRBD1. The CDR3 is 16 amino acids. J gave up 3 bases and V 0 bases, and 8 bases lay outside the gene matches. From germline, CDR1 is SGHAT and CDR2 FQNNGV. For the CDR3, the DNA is TGTGCCAGCAGCTTAGATCGGCGACAGGGTCACTACGAGCAGTACTTC. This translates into CASSLDRRQGHYEQYF.

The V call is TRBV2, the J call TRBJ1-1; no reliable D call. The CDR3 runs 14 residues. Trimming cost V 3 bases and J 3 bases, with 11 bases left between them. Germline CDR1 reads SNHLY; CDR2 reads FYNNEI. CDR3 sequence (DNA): TGTGCCAGCAGTGAGATGGAGGTTGACACTGAAGCTTTCTTT. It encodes CASSEMEVDTEAFF.

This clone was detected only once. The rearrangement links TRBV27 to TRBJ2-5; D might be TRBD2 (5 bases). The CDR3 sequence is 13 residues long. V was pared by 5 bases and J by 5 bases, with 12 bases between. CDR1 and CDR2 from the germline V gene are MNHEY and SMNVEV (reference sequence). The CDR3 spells CASSATRGETQYF. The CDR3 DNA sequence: TGTGCCAGCAGTGCCACTAGAGGTGAGACCCAGTACTTC.

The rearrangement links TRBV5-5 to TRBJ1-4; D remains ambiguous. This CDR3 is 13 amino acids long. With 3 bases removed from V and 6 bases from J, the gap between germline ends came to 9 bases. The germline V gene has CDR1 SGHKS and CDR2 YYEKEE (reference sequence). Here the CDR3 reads CASSSVQDEKLFF. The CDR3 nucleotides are TGTGCCAGCAGCTCGGTCCAAGATGAAAAACTGTTTTTT.

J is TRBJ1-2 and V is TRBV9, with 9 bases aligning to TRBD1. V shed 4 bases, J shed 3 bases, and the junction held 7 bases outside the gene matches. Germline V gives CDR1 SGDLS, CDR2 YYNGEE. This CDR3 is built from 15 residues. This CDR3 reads CASSNRDRADYGYTF. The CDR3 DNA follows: TGTGCCAGCAGCAACCGGGACAGGGCCGACTATGGCTACACCTTC.

CDR3 DNA sequence: TGTGCCAGCAGCCCAACTGCAGATACGCAGTATTTT. It encodes CASSPTADTQYF. V is TRBV7-2 and J is TRBJ2-3; D ambiguous. Trimming took off 5 bases at V and 4 bases at J, with 7 bases between the two ends. CDR3 length: 12 residues. Germline loops: CDR1 SGHTA, CDR2 FQGNSA.

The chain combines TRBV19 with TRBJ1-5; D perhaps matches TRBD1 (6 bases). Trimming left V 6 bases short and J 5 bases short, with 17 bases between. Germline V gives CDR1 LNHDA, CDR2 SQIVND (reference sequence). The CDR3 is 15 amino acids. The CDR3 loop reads CASRRGTRGDQPQHF. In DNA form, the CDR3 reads TGTGCCAGTAGAAGGGGGACTCGGGGGGATCAGCCCCAGCATTTT.

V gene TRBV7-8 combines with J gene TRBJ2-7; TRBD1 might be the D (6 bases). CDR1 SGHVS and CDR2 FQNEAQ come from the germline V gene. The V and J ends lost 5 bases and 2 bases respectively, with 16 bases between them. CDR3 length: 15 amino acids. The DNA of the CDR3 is TGTGCCAGCAGCCCTATGCTCAGGGGAGCCTACGAGCAGTACTTC. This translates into CASSPMLRGAYEQYF.

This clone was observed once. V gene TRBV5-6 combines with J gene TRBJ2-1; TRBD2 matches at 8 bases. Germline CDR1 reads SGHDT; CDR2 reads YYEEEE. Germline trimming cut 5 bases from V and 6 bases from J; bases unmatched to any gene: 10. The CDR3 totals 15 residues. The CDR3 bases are TGTGCCAGCAGACAACGGGGGGGCCGTGGCAATGAGCAGTTCTTC. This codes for CASRQRGGRGNEQFF.

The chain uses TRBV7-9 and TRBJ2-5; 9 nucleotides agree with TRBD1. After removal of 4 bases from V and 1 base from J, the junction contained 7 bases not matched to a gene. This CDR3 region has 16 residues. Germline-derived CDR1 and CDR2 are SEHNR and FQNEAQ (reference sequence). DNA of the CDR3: TGTGCCAGCAGCTCCCCCCCGGGACAGGGCCAAGAGACCCAGTACTTC. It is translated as CASSSPPGQGQETQYF.

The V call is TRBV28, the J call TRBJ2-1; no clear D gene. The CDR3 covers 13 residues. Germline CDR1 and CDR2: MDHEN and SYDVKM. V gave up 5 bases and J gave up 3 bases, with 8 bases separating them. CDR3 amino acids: CASSPPGYNEQFF. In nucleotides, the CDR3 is TGTGCCAGCAGTCCACCCGGCTACAATGAGCAGTTCTTC.

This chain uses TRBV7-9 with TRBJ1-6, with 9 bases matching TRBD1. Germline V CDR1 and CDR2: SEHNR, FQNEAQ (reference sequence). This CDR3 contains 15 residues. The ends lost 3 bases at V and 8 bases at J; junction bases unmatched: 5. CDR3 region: CASSLRTGEDSPLHF. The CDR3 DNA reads TGTGCCAGCAGCTTGCGGACAGGGGAAGATTCACCCCTCCACTTT. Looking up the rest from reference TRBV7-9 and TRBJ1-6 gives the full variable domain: DTGVSQNPRHKITKRGQNVTFRCDPISEHNRLYWYRQTLGQGPEFLTYFQNEAQLEKSRLLSDRFSAERPKGSFSTLEIQRTEQGDSAMYLCASSLRTGEDSPLHFGNGTRLTVT.

The CDR3 loop reads CASTGVRNTGELFF. CDR3 nucleotide sequence: TGTGCCAGTACAGGGGTTAGAAACACCGGGGAGCTGTTTTTT. The V call is TRBV2, the J call TRBJ2-2; 7 nucleotides agree with TRBD1. V gave up 9 bases and J gave up 2 bases; unmatched junction bases: 6. The CDR3 length is 14 residues. Germline-derived CDR1 and CDR2 are SNHLY and FYNNEI.

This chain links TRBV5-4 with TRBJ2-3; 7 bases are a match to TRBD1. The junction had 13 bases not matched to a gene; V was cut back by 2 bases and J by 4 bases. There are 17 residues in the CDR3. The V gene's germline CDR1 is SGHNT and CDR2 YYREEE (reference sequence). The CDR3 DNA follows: TGTGCCAGCAGCTTCCCTTTGACAGGGCCGGGGCCAGATACGCAGTATTTT. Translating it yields CASSFPLTGPGPDTQYF. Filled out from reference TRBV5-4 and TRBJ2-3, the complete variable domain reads ETGVTQSPTHLIKTRGQQVTLRCSSQSGHNTVSWYQQALGQGPQFIFQYYREEENGRGNFPPRFSGLQFPNYSSELNVNALELDDSALYLCASSFPLTGPGPDTQYFGPGTRLTVL.

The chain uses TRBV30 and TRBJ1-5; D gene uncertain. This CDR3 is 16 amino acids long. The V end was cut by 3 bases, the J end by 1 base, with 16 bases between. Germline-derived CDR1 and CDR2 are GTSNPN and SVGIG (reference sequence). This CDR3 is CAWRNWRPRSNQPQHF. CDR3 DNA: TGTGCCTGGAGAAATTGGAGACCACGGAGCAATCAGCCCCAGCATTTT.

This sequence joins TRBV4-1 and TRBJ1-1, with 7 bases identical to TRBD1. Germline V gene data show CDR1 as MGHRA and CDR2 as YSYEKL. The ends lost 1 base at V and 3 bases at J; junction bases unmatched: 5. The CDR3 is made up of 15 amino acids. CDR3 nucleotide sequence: TGCGCCAGCAGCCAAGGAGTCACAGGGGACACTGAAGCTTTCTTT. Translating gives CASSQGVTGDTEAFF.

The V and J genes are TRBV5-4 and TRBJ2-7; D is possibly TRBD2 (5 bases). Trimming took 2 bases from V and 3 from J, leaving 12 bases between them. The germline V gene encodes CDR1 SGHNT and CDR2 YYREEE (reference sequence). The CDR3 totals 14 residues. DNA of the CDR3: TGTGCCAGCAGCTTTGGGCGCGAGGGCTACGAGCAGTACTTC. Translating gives CASSFGREGYEQYF.

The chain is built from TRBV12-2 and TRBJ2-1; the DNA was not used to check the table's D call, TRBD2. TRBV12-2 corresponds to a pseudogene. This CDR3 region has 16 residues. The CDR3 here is CASRQTGGVPHNEQFF. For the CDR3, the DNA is TGTGCAAGTCGTCAGACTGGGGGGGTCCCTCACAATGAGCAGTTCTTC.

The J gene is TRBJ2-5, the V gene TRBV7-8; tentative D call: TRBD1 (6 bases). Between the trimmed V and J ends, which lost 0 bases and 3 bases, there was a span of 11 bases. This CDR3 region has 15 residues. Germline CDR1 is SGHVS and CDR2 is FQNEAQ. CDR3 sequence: CASSLASGVEETQYF. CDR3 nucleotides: TGTGCCAGCAGCTTAGCTTCAGGGGTTGAAGAGACCCAGTACTTC. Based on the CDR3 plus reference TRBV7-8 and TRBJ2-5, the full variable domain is GAGVSQSPRYKVAKRGQDVALRCDPISGHVSLFWYQQALGQGPEFLTYFQNEAQLDKSGLPSDRFFAERPEGSVSTLKIQRTQQEDSAVYLCASSLASGVEETQYFGPGTRLLVL.

CDR3 loop: CASSATYGYTF. The CDR3 DNA reads as TGTGCCAGCAGCGCTACTTATGGCTACACCTTC. The rearrangement links TRBV9 to TRBJ1-2; D is uncertain. V lost 3 bases, J lost 5 bases, and 5 bases lay in between. This CDR3 comprises 11 residues. Germline CDR1 is SGDLS and CDR2 is YYNGEE.

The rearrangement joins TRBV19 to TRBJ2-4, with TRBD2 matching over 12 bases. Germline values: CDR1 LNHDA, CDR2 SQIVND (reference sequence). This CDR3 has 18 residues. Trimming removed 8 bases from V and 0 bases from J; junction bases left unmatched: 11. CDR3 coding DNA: TGTGCCAGTTGCACTAGCGGGGGGCCGGGAGGAGCCAAAAACATTCAGTACTTC. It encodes CASCTSGGPGGAKNIQYF.

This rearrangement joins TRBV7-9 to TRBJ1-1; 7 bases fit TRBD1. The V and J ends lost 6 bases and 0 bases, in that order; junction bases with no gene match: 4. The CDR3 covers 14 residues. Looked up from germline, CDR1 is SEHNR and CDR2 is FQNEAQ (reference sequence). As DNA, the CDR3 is TGTGCCAGCAGACCAGGGGGGATGAACACTGAAGCTTTCTTT. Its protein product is CASRPGGMNTEAFF.

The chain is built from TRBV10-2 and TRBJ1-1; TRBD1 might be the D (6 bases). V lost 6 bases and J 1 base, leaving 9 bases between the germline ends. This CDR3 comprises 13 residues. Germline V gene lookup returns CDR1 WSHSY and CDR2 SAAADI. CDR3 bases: TGCGCCAGCAGACTGACAGGGAACACTGAAGCTTTCTTT. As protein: CASRLTGNTEAFF.

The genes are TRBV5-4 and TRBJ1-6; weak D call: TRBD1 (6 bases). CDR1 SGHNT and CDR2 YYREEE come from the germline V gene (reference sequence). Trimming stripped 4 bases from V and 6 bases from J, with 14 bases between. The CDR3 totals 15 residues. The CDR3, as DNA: TGTGCCAGCAGCCTGACAGGTCGCACTAATTCACCCCTCCACTTT. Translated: CASSLTGRTNSPLHF.

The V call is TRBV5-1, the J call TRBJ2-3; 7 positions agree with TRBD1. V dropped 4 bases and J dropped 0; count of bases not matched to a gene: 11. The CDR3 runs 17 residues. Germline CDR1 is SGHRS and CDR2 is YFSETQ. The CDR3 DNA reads TGCGCCAGCAGCCTTTCCCCACAGGGGATTAGCACAGATACGCAGTATTTT. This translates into CASSLSPQGISTDTQYF.

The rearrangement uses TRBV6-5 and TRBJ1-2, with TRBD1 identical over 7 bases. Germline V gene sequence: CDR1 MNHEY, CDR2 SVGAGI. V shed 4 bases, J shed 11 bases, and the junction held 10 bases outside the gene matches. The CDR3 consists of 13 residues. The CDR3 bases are TGTGCCAGCAGTTCCGGGACAGCCATCCCATACACCTTC. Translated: CASSSGTAIPYTF.

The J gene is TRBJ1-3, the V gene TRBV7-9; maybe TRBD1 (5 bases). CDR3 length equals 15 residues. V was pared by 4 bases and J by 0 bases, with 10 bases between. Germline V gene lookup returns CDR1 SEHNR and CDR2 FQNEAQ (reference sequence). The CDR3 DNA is TGTGCCAGCAGCTACTCCGACAGCTCTGGAAACACCATATATTTT. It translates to CASSYSDSSGNTIYF. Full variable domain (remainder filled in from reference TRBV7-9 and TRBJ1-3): DTGVSQNPRHKITKRGQNVTFRCDPISEHNRLYWYRQTLGQGPEFLTYFQNEAQLEKSRLLSDRFSAERPKGSFSTLEIQRTEQGDSAMYLCASSYSDSSGNTIYFGEGSWLTVV.

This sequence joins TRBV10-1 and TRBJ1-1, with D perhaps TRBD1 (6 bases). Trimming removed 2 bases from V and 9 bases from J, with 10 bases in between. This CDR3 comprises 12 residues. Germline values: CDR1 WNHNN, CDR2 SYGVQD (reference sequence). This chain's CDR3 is CASSEGRGQAFF. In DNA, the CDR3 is TGCGCCAGCAGTGAGGGCAGGGGACAAGCTTTCTTT.

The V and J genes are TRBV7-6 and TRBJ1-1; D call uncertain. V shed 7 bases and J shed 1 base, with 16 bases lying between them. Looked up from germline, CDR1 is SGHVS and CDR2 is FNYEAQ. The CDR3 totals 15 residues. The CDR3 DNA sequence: TGTGCCAGCATTTCCCTTTATTCCAGGAACACTGAAGCTTTCTTT. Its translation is CASISLYSRNTEAFF.

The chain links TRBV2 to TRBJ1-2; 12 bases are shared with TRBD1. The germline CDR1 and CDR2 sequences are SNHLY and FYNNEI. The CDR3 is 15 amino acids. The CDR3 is CASKRDRGPGYGYTF. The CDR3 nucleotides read TGTGCGTCGAAAAGGGACAGGGGGCCCGGCTATGGCTACACCTTC.